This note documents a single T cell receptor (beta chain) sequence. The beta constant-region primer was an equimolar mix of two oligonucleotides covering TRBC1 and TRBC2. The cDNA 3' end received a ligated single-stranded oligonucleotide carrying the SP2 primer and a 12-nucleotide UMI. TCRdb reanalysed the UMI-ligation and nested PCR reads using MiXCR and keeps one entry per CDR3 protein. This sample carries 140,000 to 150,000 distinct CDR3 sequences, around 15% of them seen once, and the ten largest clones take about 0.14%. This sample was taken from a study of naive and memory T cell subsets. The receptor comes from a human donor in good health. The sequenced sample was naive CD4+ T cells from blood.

This chain's CDR3 is CASSPGLPSTDTQYF. The CDR3 DNA follows: TGTGCCAGCAGCCCGGGACTACCCAGCACAGATACGCAGTATTTT. The chain links TRBV7-9 to TRBJ2-3; TRBD2 agrees at 7 bases. The V segment lost 5 bases and the J segment 0 bases; nucleotides outside the gene matches: 5. From germline, CDR1 is SEHNR and CDR2 FQNEAQ (reference sequence). This CDR3 has 15 amino acids. The entire variable domain, with the rest obtained from reference TRBV7-9 and TRBJ2-3, is as follows: DTGVSQNPRHKITKRGQNVTFRCDPISEHNRLYWYRQTLGQGPEFLTYFQNEAQLEKSRLLSDRFSAERPKGSFSTLEIQRTEQGDSAMYLCASSPGLPSTDTQYFGPGTRLTVL.